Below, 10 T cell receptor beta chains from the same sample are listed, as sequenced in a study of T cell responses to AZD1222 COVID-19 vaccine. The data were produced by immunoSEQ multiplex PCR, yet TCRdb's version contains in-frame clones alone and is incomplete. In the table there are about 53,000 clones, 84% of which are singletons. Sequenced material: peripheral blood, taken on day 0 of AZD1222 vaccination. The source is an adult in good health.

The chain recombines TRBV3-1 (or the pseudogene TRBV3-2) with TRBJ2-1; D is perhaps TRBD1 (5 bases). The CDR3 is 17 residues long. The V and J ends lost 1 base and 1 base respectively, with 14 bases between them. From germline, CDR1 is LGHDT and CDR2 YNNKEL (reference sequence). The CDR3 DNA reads TGTGCCAGCAGCCAAGGAGTGGGGCTCAAATCCTACAATGAGCAGTTCTTC. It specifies CASSQGVGLKSYNEQFF.

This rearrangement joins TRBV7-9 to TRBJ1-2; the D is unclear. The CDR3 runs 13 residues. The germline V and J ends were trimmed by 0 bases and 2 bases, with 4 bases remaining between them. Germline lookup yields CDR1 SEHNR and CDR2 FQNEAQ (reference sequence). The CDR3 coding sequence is TGTGCCAGCAGCTTAGCGGGGAACTATGGCTACACCTTC. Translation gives CASSLAGNYGYTF.

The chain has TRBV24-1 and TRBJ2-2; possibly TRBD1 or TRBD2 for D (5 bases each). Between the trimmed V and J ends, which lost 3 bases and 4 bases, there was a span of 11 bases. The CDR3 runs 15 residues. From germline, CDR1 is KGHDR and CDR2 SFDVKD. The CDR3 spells CATSDPGRITGELFF. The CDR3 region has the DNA TGTGCCACCAGTGATCCGGGACGGATCACCGGGGAGCTGTTTTTT.

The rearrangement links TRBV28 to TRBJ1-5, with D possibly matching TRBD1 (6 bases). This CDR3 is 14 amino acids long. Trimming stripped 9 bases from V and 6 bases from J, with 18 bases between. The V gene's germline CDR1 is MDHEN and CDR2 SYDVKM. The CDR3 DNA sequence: TGTGCCAGTTCTCCCCCAGGGGACGGTCAGCCCCAGCATTTT. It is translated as CASSPPGDGQPQHF.

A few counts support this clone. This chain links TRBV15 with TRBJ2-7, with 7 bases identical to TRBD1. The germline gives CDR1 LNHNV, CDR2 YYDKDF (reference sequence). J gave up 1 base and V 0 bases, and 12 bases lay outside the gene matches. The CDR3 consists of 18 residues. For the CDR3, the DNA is TGTGCCACCAGCAGAGAAGGATGGGGACAGAAGTTTTCCTACGAGCAGTACTTC. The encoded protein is CATSREGWGQKFSYEQYF.

CDR3 nucleotides: TGTGCCAGTAGTAACCGGGACAGGATATATGGCTACACCTTC. Protein product: CASSNRDRIYGYTF. The rearrangement uses TRBV19 and TRBJ1-2, with 8 positions matching TRBD1. V was clipped by 4 bases and J by 5 bases; unmatched bases: 6. The CDR3 spans 14 residues. Per the germline V gene, CDR1 is LNHDA and CDR2 is SQIVND (reference sequence).

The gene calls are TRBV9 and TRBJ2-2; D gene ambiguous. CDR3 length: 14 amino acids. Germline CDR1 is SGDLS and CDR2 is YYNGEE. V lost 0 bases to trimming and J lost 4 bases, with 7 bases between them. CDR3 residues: CASSVVGPTGELFF. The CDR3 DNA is TGTGCCAGCAGCGTAGTGGGCCCCACCGGGGAGCTGTTTTTT.

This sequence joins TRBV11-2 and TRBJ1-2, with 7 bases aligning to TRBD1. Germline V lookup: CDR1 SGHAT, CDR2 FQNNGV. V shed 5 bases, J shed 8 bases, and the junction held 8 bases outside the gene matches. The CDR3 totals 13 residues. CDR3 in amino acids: CASSPTTGIGYTF. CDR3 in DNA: TGTGCCAGCAGCCCCACGACAGGGATCGGCTACACCTTC.

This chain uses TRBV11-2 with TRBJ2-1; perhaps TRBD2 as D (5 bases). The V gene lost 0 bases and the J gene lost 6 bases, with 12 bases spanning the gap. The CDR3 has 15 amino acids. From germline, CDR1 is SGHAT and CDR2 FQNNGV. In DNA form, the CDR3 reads TGTGCCAGCAGCTTAGATCTGGACTCCCGCAATGAGCAGTTCTTC. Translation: CASSLDLDSRNEQFF.

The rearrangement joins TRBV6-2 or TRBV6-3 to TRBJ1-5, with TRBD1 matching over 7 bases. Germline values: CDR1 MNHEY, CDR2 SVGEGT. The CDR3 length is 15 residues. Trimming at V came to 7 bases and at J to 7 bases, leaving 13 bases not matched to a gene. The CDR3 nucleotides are TGTGCCAGCAACCCAAGGGGGCAACGGGGGCAGCCCCAGCATTTT. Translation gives CASNPRGQRGQPQHF.